This note documents a single TCR beta chain sequence. Trimming removed 3 bases from V and 8 bases from J, with 10 bases in between. CDR1 is MNHNS and CDR2 is SASEGT in the germline V gene. This CDR3 has 13 residues. These data belong to a study of CD4+ T cells in melanoma. Assay: immunoSEQ multiplex PCR; the TCRdb copy retains only in-frame clones and omits some. The sample has about 14,000 clones; roughly 80% are singletons. The sequence was obtained from a human donor with melanoma. What was sequenced was cells from a culture (not recorded whether cultured in vitro). V usage is TRBV6-1 and J usage is TRBJ1-4; unclear D gene. For the CDR3, the DNA is TGTGCCAGCAGTGATACGGGAAACGAAAAACTGTTTTTT. This translates into CASSDTGNEKLFF.